Shown below are 14 T cell receptor beta chains from a single sample sequenced in a study of blood T cell repertoires in COVID-19. Assay used: immunoSEQ multiplex PCR; TCRdb lists only in-frame clones, some missing. The data show about 210,000 clones, around 80% seen once. Sequenced sample: peripheral blood. These receptors all come from a woman aged 70-85 years with acute or convalescent COVID-19.

The chain has TRBV2 and TRBJ2-5; weak D call: TRBD1 (5 bases). Germline CDR1 reads SNHLY; CDR2 reads FYNNEI. The CDR3 is 19 residues long. V lost 2 bases and J lost 2, with 24 bases in between. CDR3 bases: TGTGCCAGCAGTGAATACTATTTTTCTGGGGCCCTGAGGCAAGAGACCCAGTACTTC. Translating it yields CASSEYYFSGALRQETQYF.

CDR3 sequence (DNA): TGTGCCAGCAGTGAAGCGACGGTAGCGGGGGGGGCCGAGACCGGGGAGCTGTTTTTT. It encodes CASSEATVAGGAETGELFF. This chain connects TRBV6-1 to TRBJ2-2, with 11 bases that match TRBD2. V lost 0 bases to trimming and J lost 5 bases; unmatched junction nucleotides: 11. CDR1 is MNHNS, CDR2 SASEGT, per germline. The CDR3 contains 19 residues.

V gene TRBV25-1 combines with J gene TRBJ1-1, with D possibly matching TRBD1 (6 bases). Germline CDR1 is MGHDK and CDR2 is SYGVNS. V was trimmed by 5 bases and J by 3 bases, leaving 16 bases between them. This CDR3 is built from 15 residues. CDR3 sequence (DNA): TGTGCCAGCAGTACCTCAGACGGGGGGCACACTGAAGCTTTCTTT. Amino acids: CASSTSDGGHTEAFF.

This clone has at least ten counts. The chain employs TRBV15 and TRBJ2-6; no clear D gene. Trimming left V 1 base short and J 2 bases short, with 6 bases between. CDR3 length equals 15 residues. The germline V gene encodes CDR1 LNHNV and CDR2 YYDKDF (reference sequence). Here the CDR3 DNA reads TGTGCCACCAGCAGAGCGGGTACTGGGGCCAACGTCCTGACTTTC. Residues: CATSRAGTGANVLTF.

The chain combines TRBV7-6 with TRBJ2-5, with 7 positions matching TRBD1. The CDR3 extends over 15 amino acids. Germline V gene data show CDR1 as SGHVS and CDR2 as FNYEAQ. J was trimmed by 4 bases and V by 5 bases; bases with no gene match: 10. The CDR3 is CASSPTGQVGETQYF. CDR3 nucleotides: TGTGCCAGCAGCCCAACCGGACAGGTGGGAGAGACCCAGTACTTC.

The chain is built from TRBV20-1 and TRBJ2-7; D perhaps matches TRBD2 (7 bases). Germline V gives CDR1 DFQATT, CDR2 SNEGSKA (reference sequence). This CDR3 comprises 11 residues. Trimming took 5 bases from V and 11 from J, leaving 16 bases between them. The CDR3 is CSAGEGGDKYF. CDR3 sequence (DNA): TGCAGTGCTGGTGAGGGGGGGGATAAGTACTTC.

This chain uses TRBV5-1 with TRBJ2-2; 7 bases map to TRBD1. Per germline, CDR1 SGHRS and CDR2 YFSETQ. V lost 0 bases and J lost 7; bases outside the gene matches: 12. This CDR3 has 17 amino acids. The CDR3: CASSLGGLSQGSGELFF. In DNA, the CDR3 is TGCGCCAGCAGCTTGGGAGGCTTGTCACAGGGGAGCGGGGAGCTGTTTTTT.

This clone was seen just once. The chain couples TRBV11-3 to TRBJ2-7, with D perhaps TRBD2 (5 bases). The CDR3 covers 13 residues. Deletions cut 2 bases from V and 5 bases from J, with 10 bases between. Germline V gene sequence: CDR1 SGHNT, CDR2 YENEEA. As DNA, the CDR3 is TGTGCCAGCAGCTTAAACGGGGTAAACGAGCAGTACTTC. It translates to CASSLNGVNEQYF.

This clone has at least ten counts. The chain joins TRBV29-1 to TRBJ2-5; TRBD2 agrees at 13 bases. J was trimmed by 4 bases and V by 8 bases; bases with no gene match: 7. Germline V gives CDR1 SQVTM, CDR2 ANQGSEA. This CDR3 contains 14 residues. CDR3 nucleotide sequence: TGCAGCTTCTTAGGACTAGCGGGAGCAGAGACCCAGTACTTC. It specifies CSFLGLAGAETQYF.

The V and J genes are TRBV6-5 and TRBJ2-5, with 8 bases aligning to TRBD1. With V trimmed by 2 bases and J by 2 bases, 7 bases remained unmatched. The CDR3 loop spans 16 amino acids. The germline V gene encodes CDR1 MNHEY and CDR2 SVGAGI. The CDR3 here is CASSYNWGTGQETQYF. As DNA, the CDR3 is TGTGCCAGCAGTTACAATTGGGGGACAGGTCAAGAGACCCAGTACTTC.

The V and J genes are TRBV7-8 and TRBJ2-3; weak D call: TRBD1 (6 bases). The CDR3 length is 16 residues. The V gene lost 1 base and the J gene lost 3 bases, with 14 bases spanning the gap. The germline V gene has CDR1 SGHVS and CDR2 FQNEAQ. The chain's CDR3 is CASSLVRAGATDTQYF. The CDR3, as DNA: TGTGCCAGCAGCTTAGTACGTGCAGGGGCTACAGATACGCAGTATTTT.

This chain links TRBV19 with TRBJ1-2; unclear D gene. Germline V gene sequence: CDR1 LNHDA, CDR2 SQIVND (reference sequence). V gave up 7 bases and J gave up 8 bases, with 8 bases separating them. The CDR3 contains 10 residues. The CDR3 nucleotides read TGTGCCAGTAAGAGGGAAGGCTACACCTTC. Translated, it gives CASKREGYTF.

The gene calls are TRBV3-1 (or the pseudogene TRBV3-2) and TRBJ1-2; possibly TRBD1 for D (6 bases). The CDR3 is 13 amino acids. Germline V gene sequence: CDR1 LGHDT, CDR2 YNNKEL (reference sequence). V was trimmed by 4 bases and J by 8 bases, leaving 14 bases between them. Written as DNA, the CDR3 is TGTGCCAGCAGCCTACTCAGGGGCGGGGGCTACACCTTC. It yields the protein CASSLLRGGGYTF.

This sequence joins TRBV6-5 and TRBJ2-1; D is uncertain. The CDR3 has 14 amino acids. V dropped 6 bases and J dropped 11 bases, with 20 bases sitting between them. Germline V gene data show CDR1 as MNHEY and CDR2 as SVGAGI. The CDR3 DNA reads TGTGCCAGCAGGCACACCCCTGACTCGATCAAGCAGTTCTTC. Translation: CASRHTPDSIKQFF.